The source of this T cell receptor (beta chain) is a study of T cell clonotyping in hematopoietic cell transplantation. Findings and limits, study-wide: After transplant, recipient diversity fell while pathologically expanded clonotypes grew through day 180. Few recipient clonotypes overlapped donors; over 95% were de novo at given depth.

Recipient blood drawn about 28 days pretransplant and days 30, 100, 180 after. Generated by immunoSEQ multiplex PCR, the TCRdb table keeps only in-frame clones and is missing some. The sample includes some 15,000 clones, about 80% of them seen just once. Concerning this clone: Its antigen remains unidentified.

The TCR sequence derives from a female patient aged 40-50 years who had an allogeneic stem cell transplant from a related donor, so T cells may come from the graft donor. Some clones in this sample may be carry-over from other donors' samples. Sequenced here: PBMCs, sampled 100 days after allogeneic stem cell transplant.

The CDR3 protein is CASSDTGPGELFF. The CDR3 bases are TGTGCCAGTAGCGACACAGGCCCCGGGGAGCTGTTTTTT. The rearrangement links TRBV19 to TRBJ2-2; perhaps TRBD1 as D (5 bases). CDR1 is LNHDA and CDR2 is SQIVND in the germline V gene (reference sequence). CDR3 length equals 13 residues. V dropped 6 bases and J dropped 6 bases, with 11 bases sitting between them.